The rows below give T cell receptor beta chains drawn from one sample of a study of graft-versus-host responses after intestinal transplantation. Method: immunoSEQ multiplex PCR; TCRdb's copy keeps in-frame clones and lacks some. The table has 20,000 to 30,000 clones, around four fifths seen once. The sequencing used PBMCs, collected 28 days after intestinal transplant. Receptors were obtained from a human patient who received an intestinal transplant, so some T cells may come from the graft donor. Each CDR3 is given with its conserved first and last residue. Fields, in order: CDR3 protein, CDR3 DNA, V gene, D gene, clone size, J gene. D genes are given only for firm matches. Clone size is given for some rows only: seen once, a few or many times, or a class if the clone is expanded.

CASSQDKPNTEAFF TGTGCCAGCAGCCAGGACAAACCGAACACTGAAGCTTTCTTT TRBV11-2 - - TRBJ1-1
CASSSTIIGSNSPLHF TGTGCCAGCAGCTCAACAATTATTGGGAGTAATTCACCCCTCCACTTT TRBV13 - - TRBJ1-6
CASSQRIGYNEQFF TGCGCCAGCAGCCAGAGGATTGGTTACAATGAGCAGTTCTTC TRBV5-1 - - TRBJ2-1
CASSTRGRTDTQYF TGTGCCAGCAGTACCAGGGGCCGCACAGATACGCAGTATTTT TRBV27 - - TRBJ2-3
CSVEDSVGGTVQETQYF TGCAGCGTTGAAGATTCAGTGGGCGGGACAGTCCAAGAGACCCAGTACTTC TRBV29-1 - - TRBJ2-5
CASSPADGSYEQYF TGCGCCAGCAGCCCCGCGGACGGTTCCTACGAGCAGTACTTC TRBV4-1 - once TRBJ2-7
CASSLGLDADTDTQYF TGTGCCAGCAGCTTGGGACTAGACGCGGACACAGATACGCAGTATTTT TRBV5-6 - - TRBJ2-3
CASSAESSYNEQFF TGTGCCAGCAGCGCCGAGAGCTCCTACAATGAGCAGTTCTTC TRBV5-4 - few TRBJ2-1
CAIKMVAGGSSSYNEQFF TGTGCCATCAAGATGGTAGCGGGGGGGTCGAGCTCCTACAATGAGCAGTTCTTC TRBV10-3 TRBD2 once TRBJ2-1
CASSQGETGPYEQYF TGCGCCAGCAGCCAAGGAGAGACAGGCCCCTACGAGCAGTACTTC TRBV4-1 - - TRBJ2-7
CASRGQVSYEQYF TGTGCCAGCAGGGGACAGGTCTCCTACGAGCAGTACTTC TRBV6-1 TRBD1 - TRBJ2-7
CASSDLETAKTESSYEQYF TGTGCCAGCAGCGACTTGGAGACCGCTAAGACTGAGAGTTCCTACGAGCAGTACTTC TRBV7-9 - - TRBJ2-7
CASSGTSPYNEQFF TGTGCCAGCAGCGGGACCAGCCCCTACAATGAGCAGTTCTTC TRBV2 - - TRBJ2-1
CASSLARLAGGHEQFF TGCGCCAGCAGCTTGGCCCGGCTAGCGGGGGGTCATGAGCAGTTCTTC TRBV5-1 TRBD2 - TRBJ2-1
CASSWTRYYEQYF TGTGCCAGCAGCTGGACTCGTTACTACGAGCAGTACTTC TRBV7-3 - - TRBJ2-7
CAWRADREEQFF TGTGCCTGGAGGGCGGACAGGGAAGAGCAGTTCTTC TRBV30 TRBD1 - TRBJ2-1
CAISSGTDLGGNTIYF TGTGCCATCAGTTCCGGGACGGATTTGGGTGGAAACACCATATATTTT TRBV10-3 - - TRBJ1-3
CASSLVGRAEQYF TGTGCCAGCAGCTTAGTGGGCAGGGCCGAGCAGTACTTC TRBV11-2 - - TRBJ2-7
CASNGGDLTSYEQYF TGTGCCAGCAACGGGGGGGACTTAACCTCCTACGAGCAGTACTTC TRBV7-2 TRBD2 - TRBJ2-7
CASSVLTGGLVTDTQYF TGTGCCAGCAGCGTCCTGACAGGGGGATTGGTTACGGATACGCAGTATTTT TRBV9 TRBD1 once TRBJ2-3
CASSLRGGRASYEQYF TGCGCCAGCAGCTTGAGGGGCGGGAGGGCCAGCTACGAGCAGTACTTC TRBV5-1 TRBD2 - TRBJ2-7
CASSTGWDTEAFF TGTGCCAGTAGTACCGGCTGGGACACTGAAGCTTTCTTT TRBV19 - - TRBJ1-1
CASSKLADLQETQYF TGTGCCAGCAGTAAACTAGCGGATCTTCAAGAGACCCAGTACTTC TRBV6-5 TRBD2 - TRBJ2-5
CASSFGEVGELFF TGCGCCAGCAGCTTTGGTGAGGTCGGGGAGCTGTTTTTT TRBV5-1 - - TRBJ2-2
CASSLEDSRWETQYF TGCGCCAGCAGCTTGGAAGACAGCCGTTGGGAGACCCAGTACTTC TRBV5-1 - - TRBJ2-5
CASSMKVYGYTF TGTGCCAGTAGTATGAAGGTTTATGGCTACACCTTC TRBV19 - - TRBJ1-2